Following are 5 T cell receptor beta chains from one sample sequenced in a study of shared clonotypes between healthy human individuals (dated by TCRdb to the early 2020s). The library was produced with the immunoSEQ multiplex PCR assay. The clones in this table, taken by TCRdb from immuneACCESS, are in-frame only. Not every clone is retained; where verified, under half of the shortfall comes from an unresolved V gene, and the cause of the rest is unknown. This sample gives roughly 1,500,000 clones in total; around 98% of them show up just once. Together, the top ten hold 0.4% to 0.45% of the sample. The material sequenced was naive CD4+ T cells sorted from blood. This specimen's cell subset or site label, per the study, means: CD45RA+ positively selected. The receptors were sampled from a man aged 25 to 40 in good health.

Remarks on this clone: In the same sample, other DNA sequences code for this CDR3. This rearrangement joins TRBV5-1 to TRBJ2-7; D possibly corresponds to TRBD1 (5 bases). V lost 0 bases to trimming and J lost 3 bases, with 7 bases between them. The germline gives CDR1 SGHRS, CDR2 YFSETQ. The CDR3 runs 13 residues. CDR3 bases: TGCGCCAGCAGCTTGGTTCAGGGCTACGAGCAGTACTTC. Protein product: CASSLVQGYEQYF.

The table lists this clone with a count of one. The chain recombines TRBV19 with TRBJ1-5; D perhaps matches TRBD1 (6 bases). Germline CDR1 is LNHDA and CDR2 is SQIVND (reference sequence). The CDR3 has 16 amino acids. V lost 1 base and J lost 4, with 14 bases in between. The CDR3 spells CASSIAGQRPNQPQHF. The DNA of the CDR3 is TGTGCCAGTAGTATAGCGGGACAACGACCGAATCAGCCCCAGCATTTT.

The chain is built from TRBV11-2 and TRBJ2-7, with 13 bases that match TRBD2. V was pared by 4 bases and J by 6 bases, with 3 bases of the junction left unmatched. Germline loops: CDR1 SGHAT, CDR2 FQNNGV. The CDR3 runs to 14 residues. In nucleotides, the CDR3 is TGTGCCAGCAGCTCGGGACTAGCGGGAAGCGAGCAGTACTTC. Its translation: CASSSGLAGSEQYF.

The J gene is TRBJ1-2, the V gene TRBV7-2, with unresolved D. Germline values: CDR1 SGHTA, CDR2 FQGNSA. This CDR3 contains 13 residues. V gave up 4 bases and J gave up 4 bases, with 10 bases separating them. For the CDR3, the DNA is TGTGCCAGCAGCTCAAACCCTTTCTATGGCTACACCTTC. As protein: CASSSNPFYGYTF.

This clone was recorded only once. The chain carries TRBV9 and TRBJ2-3; D is perhaps TRBD2 (6 bases). The CDR3 contains 13 residues. The V and J ends lost 7 bases and 1 base respectively, with 10 bases between them. CDR1 and CDR2 from the germline V gene are SGDLS and YYNGEE. The chain's CDR3 is CASVGGGTDTQYF. In nucleotides, the CDR3 is TGTGCCAGCGTAGGCGGGGGCACAGATACGCAGTATTTT.